This T cell receptor beta chain was sequenced for a study of blood T cell repertoires in COVID-19 (dated by TCRdb to 2020 to 2022). Regarding the complete study: Collaborator samples came from the United States, Italy and Spain and covered acute and convalescent phases of COVID-19. Subjects who had been exposed to COVID-19, were actively infected with it, or had recovered from it provided the deeply sampled blood TCRbeta repertoires that made up the dataset. Where HLA class I and class II types were available, the types were taken from metadata supplied by the sample provider, not from assay-based typing. The material from the prospective study consisted of cDNA or gDNA derived from T cells, B-cell-depleted T cells, or PBMCs. A freely available public database, intended as a resource for researchers studying the immune response to SARS-CoV-2, is where the repertoires were released. Samples came from the ongoing ImmuneRACE study (first 160 participants) plus 1,254 subjects from 6 global collaborators. The sample metadata nearly always contained a de-identified subject ID, COVID-19 status, age in years and sex. What the work shows at the level of the full study, not this receptor alone: Clinical and demographic metadata were provided uncurated, with the amount varying by source and participant.

Comments on this clone: Its antigen remains undetermined. No quality values exist for individual bases; no much larger clone is one base distant.

Enrolling through a virtual design, the prospective study's participants ranged in age from roughly 18 to 89 years and lived across roughly 24 United States geographic areas. In the prospective study, participants were assigned to cohorts based on the clinical history participants reported in a screening survey and a study questionnaire. Mobile phlebotomists in the prospective study collected whole blood, serum and a nasopharyngeal or oropharyngeal swab from every participant. Additional blood draws and questionnaires over an approximately two-month period could optionally be provided by prospective study participants. Prospective study blood samples were shipped either frozen or at room temperature before DNA extraction. TCRbeta CDR3 regions were amplified from genomic DNA using the immunoSEQ Assay, a bias-controlled multiplex PCR. The paper's data handling went like this. The number of nucleated cells in each sample was estimated by amplification of reference gene primers within the assay. To quantify the absolute abundance of each unique TCRbeta CDR3 rearrangement, sequence reads were collapsed and filtered. For each sample, productive Simpson clonality was calculated as the square root of Simpson's diversity index across productive rearrangements. TCRdb mirrors the immuneACCESS table, restricted to in-frame sequences. Some clones are absent from its copies; in checked studies, under half trace to an unresolved V gene, and the reason for the others is unknown. The V and J calls and clone size were taken over from that table, and D and trimming were inferred from the DNA. The sample includes roughly 250,000 clones, with around 90% observed a single time. The ten largest clones add up to around 6% of the sample.

The source material was PBMCs or T cells enriched from blood (not recorded which). This clonotype was sampled from a woman in her 30s with acute COVID-19.

Here the CDR3 is given as CAGNQGSPNYGYTF. The sequenced DNA: TGTGCCGGAAACCAGGGGAGCCCTAACTATGGCTACACCTTC. The chain links TRBV6-5 with TRBJ1-2; the D gene is perhaps TRBD1, on 6 matching bases. Trimming removed 11 bases from V and 0 bases from J, leaving 16 bases between the germline ends. Based on the germline V gene, the CDR1 and CDR2 sequences are MNHEY and SVGAGI. Taken from cysteine to phenylalanine, the CDR3 has 14 residues. Only the CDR3 DNA stays, 42 bases, in frame from base 1.